The entry that follows covers one T cell receptor beta chain sequence. Its antigen is as yet unknown. Different DNA sequences within this sample yield the same CDR3. The CDR3 is 12 amino acids. Deletions cut 5 bases from V and 1 base from J, with 4 bases between. From germline, CDR1 is LNHNV and CDR2 YYDKDF (reference sequence). The entry originates in a study of shared clonotypes between healthy human individuals. The study's findings and limits: Larger richness was generally estimated for naive than memory subsets.

The repertoire was sequenced with immunoSEQ multiplex PCR; TCRdb's copy has only in-frame clones and lacks some. Of about 2.3 million clones in the sample, just under 95% were seen once. The rearrangement joins TRBV15 to TRBJ2-3; D is unresolved. This sequence was found in a man younger than 35 in good health. Some clones in this sample may be carry-over from other donors' samples. Material for sequencing was naive CD4+ T cells from PBMCs. Subset of the sample: CD45RA+ positively selected. Here the CDR3 DNA reads TGTGCCACCAGCCCGGGCACAGATACGCAGTATTTT. It is translated as CATSPGTDTQYF. The full variable domain, completed using reference TRBV15 and TRBJ2-3, is DAMVIQNPRYQVTQFGKPVTLSCSQTLNHNVMYWYQQKSSQAPKLLFHYYDKDFNNEADTPDNFQSRRPNTSFCFLDIRSPGLGDTAMYLCATSPGTDTQYFGPGTRLTVL.